This T cell receptor beta chain was sequenced for a study of PD-1 blockade in classical Hodgkin lymphoma. General study results and limits: Significantly greater TCR diversity emerged by C4D1 in CD4+ cells but not CD8+ cells. Newly diagnosed patients were reported to start with lower TCR diversity than healthy donors.

Worth noting for this clone: Its antigen remains unidentified. Other DNA sequences of this sample code for an identical CDR3.

Sequenced by immunoSEQ multiplex PCR; TCRdb stores in-frame clones only, minus some. The repertoire holds under 30,000 clones, over 60% seen once, with about 17% in the top ten. Trimming took off 5 bases at V and 2 bases at J, with 12 bases between the two ends. This CDR3 has 14 residues. CDR1 and CDR2 from the germline V gene are MNHNS and SASEGT. The patients all showed relapse after autologous stem cell transplantation, while their brentuximab vedotin exposure varied. Reported best responses ranged across complete response, partial response or progressive disease. Sample: peripheral blood mononuclear cells (PBMCs), taken at baseline. The chain has TRBV6-1 and TRBJ1-1, with D possibly TRBD1 on 6 matching bases. The clonotype comes from a human donor with classical Hodgkin lymphoma. The CDR3 sequence: CASSSTGRNTEAFF. The CDR3 DNA sequence: TGTGCCAGCAGTTCTACAGGGAGAAACACTGAAGCTTTCTTT.